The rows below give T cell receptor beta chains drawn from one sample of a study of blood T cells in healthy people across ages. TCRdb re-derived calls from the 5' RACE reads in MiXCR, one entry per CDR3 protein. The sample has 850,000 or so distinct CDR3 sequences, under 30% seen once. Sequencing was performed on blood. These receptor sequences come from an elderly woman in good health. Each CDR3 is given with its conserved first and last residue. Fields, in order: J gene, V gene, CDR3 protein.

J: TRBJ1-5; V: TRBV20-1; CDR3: CSSKGPNQPQHF
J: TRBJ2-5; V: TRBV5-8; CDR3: CASSLGDRGKETQYF
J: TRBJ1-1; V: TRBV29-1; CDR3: CSVGVAFF
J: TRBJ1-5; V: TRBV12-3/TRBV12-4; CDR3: CASSRTGGDGNQPQHF
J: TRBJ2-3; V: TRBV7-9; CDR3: CASSSGQGWDTQYF
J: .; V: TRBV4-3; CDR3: CASSQDTGGEQYF
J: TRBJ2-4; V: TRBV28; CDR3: CASSLTGGPKNIQYF
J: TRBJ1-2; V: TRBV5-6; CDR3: CASSPGGSYGYTF
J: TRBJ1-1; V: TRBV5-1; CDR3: CASSLVAGLNTEAFF
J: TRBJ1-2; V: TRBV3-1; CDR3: CASSGRNKAYYGYTF
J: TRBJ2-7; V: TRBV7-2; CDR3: CASSTSAGDYEQYF
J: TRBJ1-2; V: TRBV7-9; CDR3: CASSLATGDRAYGYTF
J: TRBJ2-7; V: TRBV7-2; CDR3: CASSRSDSSGEQYF
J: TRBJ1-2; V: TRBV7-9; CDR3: CASSREGASGYTF
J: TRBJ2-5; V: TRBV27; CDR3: CASSFLGDGETQYF
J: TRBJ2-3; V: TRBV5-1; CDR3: CASSSYDTSTDTQYF